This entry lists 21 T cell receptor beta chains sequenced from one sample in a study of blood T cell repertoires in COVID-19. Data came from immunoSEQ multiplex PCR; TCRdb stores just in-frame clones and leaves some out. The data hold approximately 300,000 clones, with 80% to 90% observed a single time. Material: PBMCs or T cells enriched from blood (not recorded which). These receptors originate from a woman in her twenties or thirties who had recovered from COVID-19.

CDR3 region: CASSKSTGTGVEAFF. For the CDR3, the DNA is TGTGCCAGTAGTAAATCGACCGGGACAGGGGTAGAAGCTTTCTTT. This chain connects TRBV19 to TRBJ1-1, with 10 bases aligning to TRBD1. The CDR3 sequence is 15 residues long. The junction had 10 bases not matched to a gene; V was cut back by 4 bases and J by 8 bases. The germline V gene encodes CDR1 LNHDA and CDR2 SQIVND (reference sequence).

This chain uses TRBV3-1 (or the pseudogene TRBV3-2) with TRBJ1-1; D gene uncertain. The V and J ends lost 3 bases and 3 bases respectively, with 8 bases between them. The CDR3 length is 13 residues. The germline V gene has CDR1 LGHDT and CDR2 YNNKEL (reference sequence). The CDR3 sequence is CASSQITDTEAFF. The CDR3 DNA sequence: TGTGCCAGCAGCCAGATCACAGACACTGAAGCTTTCTTT.

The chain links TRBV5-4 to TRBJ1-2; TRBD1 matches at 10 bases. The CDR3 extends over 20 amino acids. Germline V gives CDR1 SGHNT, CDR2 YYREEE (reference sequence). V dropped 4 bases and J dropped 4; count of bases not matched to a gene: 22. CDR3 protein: CASSKGGGLGQGTWSYGYTF. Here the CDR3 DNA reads TGTGCCAGCAGCAAGGGGGGTGGTTTGGGACAGGGGACCTGGAGCTATGGCTACACCTTC.

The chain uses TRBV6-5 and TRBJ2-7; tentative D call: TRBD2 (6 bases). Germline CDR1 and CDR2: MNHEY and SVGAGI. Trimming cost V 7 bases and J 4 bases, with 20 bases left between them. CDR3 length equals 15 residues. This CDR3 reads CASTKWVSGEYEQYF. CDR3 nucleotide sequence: TGTGCCAGCACCAAGTGGGTGTCGGGGGAATACGAGCAGTACTTC.

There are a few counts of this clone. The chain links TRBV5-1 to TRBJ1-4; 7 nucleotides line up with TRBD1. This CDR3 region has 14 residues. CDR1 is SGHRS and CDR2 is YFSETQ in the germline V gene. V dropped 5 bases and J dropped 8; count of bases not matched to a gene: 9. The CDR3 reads CASRPDRREEKLFF. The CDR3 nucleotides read TGCGCCAGCAGACCGGACAGGAGAGAGGAAAAACTGTTTTTT.

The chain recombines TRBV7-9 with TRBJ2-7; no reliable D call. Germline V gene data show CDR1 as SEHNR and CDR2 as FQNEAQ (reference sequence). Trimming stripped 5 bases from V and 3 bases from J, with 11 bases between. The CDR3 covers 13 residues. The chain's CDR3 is CASSPTVSYEQYF. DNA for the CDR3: TGTGCCAGCAGCCCGACTGTGAGCTACGAGCAGTACTTC.

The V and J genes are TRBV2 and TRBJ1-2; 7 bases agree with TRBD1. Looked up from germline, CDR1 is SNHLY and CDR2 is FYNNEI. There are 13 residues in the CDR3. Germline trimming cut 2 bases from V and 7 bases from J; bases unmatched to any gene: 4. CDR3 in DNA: TGTGCCAGCAGTGAAACGCCAGGGGGTGGCTACACCTTC. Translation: CASSETPGGGYTF.

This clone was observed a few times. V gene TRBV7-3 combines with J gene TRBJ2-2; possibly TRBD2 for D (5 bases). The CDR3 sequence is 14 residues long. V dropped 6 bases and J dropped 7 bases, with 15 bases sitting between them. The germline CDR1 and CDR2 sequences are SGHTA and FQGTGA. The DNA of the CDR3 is TGTGCCAGCAGTCGCGCTAGCTCCGGCGGGGAGCTGTTTTTT. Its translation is CASSRASSGGELFF.

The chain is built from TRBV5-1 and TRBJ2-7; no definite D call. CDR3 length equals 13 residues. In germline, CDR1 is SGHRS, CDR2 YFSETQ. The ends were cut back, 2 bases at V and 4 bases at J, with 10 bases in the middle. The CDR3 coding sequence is TGCGCCAGCAGCTTTACACGAAGTTACGAGCAGTACTTC. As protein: CASSFTRSYEQYF. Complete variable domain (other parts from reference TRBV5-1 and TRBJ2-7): KAGVTQTPRYLIKTRGQQVTLSCSPISGHRSVSWYQQTPGQGLQFLFEYFSETQRNKGNFPGRFSGRQFSNSRSEMNVSTLELGDSALYLCASSFTRSYEQYFGPGTRLTVT.

The CDR3 loop is CASSLLTGSNSPLHF. DNA of the CDR3: TGTGCCAGCAGTTTGCTAACAGGGTCAAATTCACCCCTCCACTTT. J is TRBJ1-6 and V is TRBV28; maybe TRBD1 (6 bases). Trimming left V 3 bases short and J 7 bases short, with 13 bases between. CDR3 length: 15 amino acids. Germline CDR1 and CDR2: MDHEN and SYDVKM.

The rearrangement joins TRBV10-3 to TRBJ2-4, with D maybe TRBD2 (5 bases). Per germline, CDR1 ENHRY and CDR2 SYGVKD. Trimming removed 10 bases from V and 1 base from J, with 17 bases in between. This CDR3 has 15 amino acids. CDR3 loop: CATSLSSTAKNIQYF. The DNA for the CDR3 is TGTGCCACCTCTCTTTCTAGCACTGCCAAAAACATTCAGTACTTC.

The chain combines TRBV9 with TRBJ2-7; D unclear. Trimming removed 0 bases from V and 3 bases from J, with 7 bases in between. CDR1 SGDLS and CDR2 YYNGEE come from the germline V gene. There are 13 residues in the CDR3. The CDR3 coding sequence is TGTGCCAGCAGCGTAGCAGGTAGCTACGAGCAGTACTTC. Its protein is CASSVAGSYEQYF.

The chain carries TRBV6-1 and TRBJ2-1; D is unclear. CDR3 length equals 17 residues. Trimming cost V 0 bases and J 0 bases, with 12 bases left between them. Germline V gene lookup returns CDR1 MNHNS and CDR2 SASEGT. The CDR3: CASSEAISGTSYNEQFF. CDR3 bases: TGTGCCAGCAGTGAAGCAATTTCAGGTACCTCCTACAATGAGCAGTTCTTC.

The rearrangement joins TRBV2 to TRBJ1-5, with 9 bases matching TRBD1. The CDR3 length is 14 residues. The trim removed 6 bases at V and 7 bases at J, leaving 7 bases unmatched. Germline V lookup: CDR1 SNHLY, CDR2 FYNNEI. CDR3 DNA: TGTGCCAGCAGGGGGGGACAGGGAAGCCAGCCCCAGCATTTT. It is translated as CASRGGQGSQPQHF.

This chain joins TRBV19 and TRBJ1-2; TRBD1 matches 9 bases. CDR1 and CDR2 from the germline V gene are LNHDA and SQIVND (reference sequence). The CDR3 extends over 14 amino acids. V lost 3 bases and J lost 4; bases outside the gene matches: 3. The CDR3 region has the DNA TGTGCCAGTAGTATCCAGGACAGGGGCTATGGCTACACCTTC. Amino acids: CASSIQDRGYGYTF.

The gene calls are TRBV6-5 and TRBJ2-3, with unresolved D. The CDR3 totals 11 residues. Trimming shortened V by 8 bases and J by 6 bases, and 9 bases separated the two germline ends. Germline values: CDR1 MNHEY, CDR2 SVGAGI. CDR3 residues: CASGPADTQYF. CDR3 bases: TGTGCCAGCGGTCCAGCGGATACGCAGTATTTT.

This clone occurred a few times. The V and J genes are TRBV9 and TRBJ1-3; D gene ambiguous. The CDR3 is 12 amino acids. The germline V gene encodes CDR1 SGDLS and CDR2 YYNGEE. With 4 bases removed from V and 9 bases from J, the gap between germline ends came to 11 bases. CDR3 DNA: TGTGCCAGCAGCCCTGTGAGTGGCACCATATATTTT. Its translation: CASSPVSGTIYF. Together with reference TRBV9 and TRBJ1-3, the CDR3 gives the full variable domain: DSGVTQTPKHLITATGQRVTLRCSPRSGDLSVYWYQQSLDQGLQFLIQYYNGEERAKGNILERFSAQQFPDLHSELNLSSLELGDSALYFCASSPVSGTIYFGEGSWLTVV.

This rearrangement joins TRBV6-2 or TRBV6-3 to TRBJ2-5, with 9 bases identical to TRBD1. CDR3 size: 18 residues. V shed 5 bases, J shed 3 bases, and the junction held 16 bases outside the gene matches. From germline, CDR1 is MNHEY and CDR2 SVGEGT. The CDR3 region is CASSQLIAPGTGKETQYF. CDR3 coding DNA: TGTGCCAGCAGTCAGCTAATAGCGCCCGGGACAGGGAAAGAGACCCAGTACTTC.

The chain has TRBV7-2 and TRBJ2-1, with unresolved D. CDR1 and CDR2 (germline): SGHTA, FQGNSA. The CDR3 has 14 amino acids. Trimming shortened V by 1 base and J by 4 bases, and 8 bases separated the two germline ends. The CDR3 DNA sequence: TGTGCCAGCAGCTTAGACCCAGCGTACAATGAGCAGTTCTTC. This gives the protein CASSLDPAYNEQFF.

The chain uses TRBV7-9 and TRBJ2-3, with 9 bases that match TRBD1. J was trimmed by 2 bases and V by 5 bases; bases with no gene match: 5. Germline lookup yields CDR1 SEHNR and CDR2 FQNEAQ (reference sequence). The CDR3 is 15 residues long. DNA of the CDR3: TGTGCCAGCAGCATACAGGGGGCTGTCACAGATACGCAGTATTTT. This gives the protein CASSIQGAVTDTQYF.

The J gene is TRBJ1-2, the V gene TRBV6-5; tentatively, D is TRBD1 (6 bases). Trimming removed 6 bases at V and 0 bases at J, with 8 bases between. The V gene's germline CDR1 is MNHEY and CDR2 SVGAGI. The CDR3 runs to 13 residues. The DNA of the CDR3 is TGTGCCAGCAGAGACAGGTCTAACTATGGCTACACCTTC. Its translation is CASRDRSNYGYTF.